This is a list of T cell receptor beta chains from one sample in a study of T cell repertoires in cytomegalovirus infection. TCRdb passed the reads through MiXCR, listing each CDR3 protein once. This repertoire shows some 150,000 distinct CDR3 sequences, roughly 6.5% found once; its top ten account for 18%. The sample consisted of PBMCs. Source of these receptors: a human donor in good health (CMV status not recorded). Some clones in this sample may be carry-over from other donors' samples. Both conserved end residues are trimmed from each CDR3.

V,CDR3
TRBV10-3,AISEGTERDTQY
TRBV2,ASSGGYSNQPQH
TRBV6-2/TRBV6-3,ASSYLGQGWDEQY
TRBV20-1,SATPGRGRNTIY
TRBV12-3/TRBV12-4,ASSYGLAGSGETQY
TRBV12-3/TRBV12-4,ASSRTSNQPQH
TRBV10-3,AISVDRGLTEAF
TRBV7-2,ASSLNRGSPLH
TRBV7-2,ASSLAVGKETQY
TRBV27,ASQGANNEQF
TRBV7-9,ASSLAWQGRRDTQY
TRBV6-2/TRBV6-3,ASSSGQGIWETQY
TRBV7-2,ASSPLRGAFYEQY
TRBV7-2,ASSLVGLAVNEQF
TRBV10-3,AIRGQGEGEQY
TRBV2,ASLRDRVNTEAF
TRBV19,ASSSRGSGGYNEQF
TRBV28,ASSLSILNEQF
TRBV7-2,ASSLGSGNYGYT
TRBV11-2,ASSLGVGRINEQF
TRBV7-4,ASSMHRGGRSGANVLT
TRBV29-1,SVGTGKETQY
TRBV7-9,ASSLDSWSPEAF
TRBV7-3,ASSGSSTDTQY
TRBV7-9,ASSELLAGLLSDTQY
TRBV7-7,ASSMGGDADTQY
TRBV6-1,ASSERGPRGEQF
TRBV7-9,ASSLVGGVAY
TRBV19,ASSLPGTRQPQH
TRBV7-9,ASSRDSGGYEQY
TRBV7-2,ATLPTSPGLNTEAF
TRBV19,ASSKRGLATNEKLF
TRBV2,ASSLGLVETQY
TRBV7-2,ASSPRPDGELF
TRBV5-1,ASSTGGGGLRGYT
TRBV6-6,ASSLSRGSFETQY
TRBV11-1,ASSSTGPAEAF
TRBV6-2/TRBV6-3,ASRLGLATYNEQF
TRBV15,ATSRSWGAGPEAF
TRBV2,ASSEGSMNTGELF
TRBV7-3,ASSPGVGETQY
TRBV19,ASSSGVINIQY
TRBV7-2,ASSQPGQRINEQF
TRBV28,ASSLIQGGLGYT
TRBV19,ASRKPGGAEAF
TRBV7-2,ASSQGGSSAGELF